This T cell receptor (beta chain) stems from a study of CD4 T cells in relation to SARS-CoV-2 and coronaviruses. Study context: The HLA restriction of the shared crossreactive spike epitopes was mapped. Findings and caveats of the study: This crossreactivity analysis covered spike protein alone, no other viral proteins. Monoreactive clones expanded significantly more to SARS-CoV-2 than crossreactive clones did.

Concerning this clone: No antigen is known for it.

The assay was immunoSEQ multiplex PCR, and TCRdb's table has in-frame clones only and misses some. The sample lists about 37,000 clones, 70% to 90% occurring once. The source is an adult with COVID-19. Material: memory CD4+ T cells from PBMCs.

The CDR3 DNA reads as TGTGCCAGCAGCAGTCGTTTTGACTGGGGCGGACCTACGGATACGCAGTATTTT. It yields the protein CASSSRFDWGGPTDTQYF. V is TRBV28 and J is TRBJ2-3, with a possible D match to TRBD1 (5 bases). The CDR3 has 18 amino acids. Trimming cost V 6 bases and J 6 bases, with 28 bases left between them. In germline, CDR1 is MDHEN, CDR2 SYDVKM.